One sample yielded the 10 T cell receptor beta chains listed below, sequenced in a study of blood T cell repertoires in COVID-19. The protocol was immunoSEQ multiplex PCR, while the TCRdb copy is restricted to in-frame clones and leaves out a portion. The sample carries about 180,000 clones, about 87% recorded once. The sample was peripheral blood. Every receptor here comes from a woman younger than 45 with acute or convalescent COVID-19.

The chain joins TRBV5-1 to TRBJ1-2; 11 positions agree with TRBD1. V lost 4 bases to trimming and J lost 7 bases; unmatched junction nucleotides: 6. CDR3 length: 14 amino acids. The germline gives CDR1 SGHRS, CDR2 YFSETQ. The CDR3 loop is CASSTDRGLGGYTF. In DNA, the CDR3 is TGCGCCAGCAGCACGGACAGGGGGCTGGGTGGCTACACCTTC.

Here the CDR3 reads CASSWGENPSYNEQFF. CDR3 coding DNA: TGTGCCAGCAGCTGGGGGGAGAACCCCTCCTACAATGAGCAGTTCTTC. The chain employs TRBV5-4 and TRBJ2-1, with D possibly TRBD2 on 6 matching bases. Looked up from germline, CDR1 is SGHNT and CDR2 is YYREEE (reference sequence). V shed 3 bases and J shed 0 bases, with 13 bases lying between them. This CDR3 contains 16 residues.

This clone was detected only once. The rearrangement joins TRBV15 to TRBJ2-7; 7 bases agree with TRBD2. Germline values: CDR1 LNHNV, CDR2 YYDKDF (reference sequence). The CDR3 contains 16 residues. Trimming cost V 6 bases and J 7 bases; bases outside gene matches: 18. The CDR3 sequence is CATSSLGGGSRQEQYF. The CDR3 nucleotides are TGTGCCACCAGTTCTCTGGGGGGGGGAAGCCGCCAGGAGCAGTACTTC. Filled out from reference TRBV15 and TRBJ2-7, the complete variable domain reads DAMVIQNPRYQVTQFGKPVTLSCSQTLNHNVMYWYQQKSSQAPKLLFHYYDKDFNNEADTPDNFQSRRPNTSFCFLDIRSPGLGDTAMYLCATSSLGGGSRQEQYFGPGTRLTVT.

A single count supports this clone. The chain links TRBV30 to TRBJ1-1; 9 bases fit TRBD1. The CDR3 is 16 residues long. J gave up 4 bases and V 2 bases, and 11 bases lay outside the gene matches. Per the germline V gene, CDR1 is GTSNPN and CDR2 is SVGIG (reference sequence). The CDR3 loop is CAWSPPSLDRGTEAFF. CDR3 coding DNA: TGTGCCTGGAGTCCACCCTCCCTGGACAGGGGCACTGAAGCTTTCTTT.

This chain joins TRBV6-5 and TRBJ2-3; 7 bases match TRBD2. Germline trimming cut 6 bases from V and 2 bases from J; bases unmatched to any gene: 5. The CDR3 is 14 residues long. Germline V lookup: CDR1 MNHEY, CDR2 SVGAGI. This CDR3 is CASRLAGLTDTQYF. Written as DNA, the CDR3 is TGTGCCAGCAGGTTAGCGGGCCTCACAGATACGCAGTATTTT.

The chain uses TRBV5-4 and TRBJ2-3; a possible D gene is TRBD2 (5 bases). Germline assignment: CDR1 SGHNT and CDR2 YYREEE (reference sequence). The germline V and J ends were trimmed by 4 bases and 6 bases, with 24 bases remaining between them. The CDR3 extends over 17 amino acids. The CDR3 DNA reads as TGTGCCAGCAGCCCGATTGGAGTCTCCATCGGGGTTGATACGCAGTATTTT. This encodes CASSPIGVSIGVDTQYF.

V and J are TRBV28 and TRBJ1-2; D is possibly TRBD1 (5 bases). From germline, CDR1 is MDHEN and CDR2 SYDVKM. V lost 5 bases to trimming and J lost 1 base, with 8 bases between them. The CDR3 contains 13 residues. For the CDR3, the DNA is TGTGCCAGCAGTGCCGACAGTAACTATGGCTACACCTTC. Translating gives CASSADSNYGYTF.

This clone has more than one count but fewer than ten. J is TRBJ2-2 and V is TRBV28; D is unclear. This CDR3 is built from 11 residues. The V gene lost 7 bases and the J gene lost 4 bases, with 4 bases spanning the gap. The germline gives CDR1 MDHEN, CDR2 SYDVKM. In DNA form, the CDR3 reads TGTGCCAGCACCATCACCGGGGAGCTGTTTTTT. Encoded protein: CASTITGELFF.

V usage is TRBV3-1 (or the pseudogene TRBV3-2) and J usage is TRBJ2-6; no firm D call. Trimming cost V 0 bases and J 5 bases, with 8 bases left between them. The germline CDR1 and CDR2 sequences are LGHDT and YNNKEL (reference sequence). This CDR3 comprises 15 residues. The DNA of the CDR3 is TGTGCCAGCAGCCAAGATCTTATCCGGGCCAACGTCCTGACTTTC. It specifies CASSQDLIRANVLTF.

The chain joins TRBV28 to TRBJ2-5; 15 bases match TRBD2. The V gene end was trimmed by 4 bases and the J gene end by 4 bases; junction bases not matched to a gene: 7. The CDR3 has 17 amino acids. Germline CDR1 reads MDHEN; CDR2 reads SYDVKM. CDR3 protein: CASSSNQGLAGGETQYF. CDR3 coding DNA: TGTGCCAGCAGTTCCAATCAGGGACTAGCGGGGGGAGAGACCCAGTACTTC.